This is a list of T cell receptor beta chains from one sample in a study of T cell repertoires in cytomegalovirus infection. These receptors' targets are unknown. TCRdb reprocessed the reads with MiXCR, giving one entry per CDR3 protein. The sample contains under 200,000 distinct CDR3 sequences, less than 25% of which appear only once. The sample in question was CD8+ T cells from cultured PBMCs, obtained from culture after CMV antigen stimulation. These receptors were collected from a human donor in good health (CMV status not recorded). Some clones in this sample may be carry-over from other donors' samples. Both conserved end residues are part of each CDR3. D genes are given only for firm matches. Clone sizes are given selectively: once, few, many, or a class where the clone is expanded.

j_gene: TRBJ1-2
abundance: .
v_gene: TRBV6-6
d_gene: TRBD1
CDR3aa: CASNSTGLYGYTF
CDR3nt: TGTGCCAGTAATTCGACAGGGCTCTATGGCTACACCTTC

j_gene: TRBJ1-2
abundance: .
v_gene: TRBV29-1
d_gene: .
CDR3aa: CSVEGGNAASYGYTF
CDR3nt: TGCAGCGTTGAAGGAGGGAACGCCGCTTCCTATGGCTACACCTTC

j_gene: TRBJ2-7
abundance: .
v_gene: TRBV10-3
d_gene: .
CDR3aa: CAISPGAEQYF
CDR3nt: TGTGCCATCAGTCCTGGCGCGGAGCAGTACTTC

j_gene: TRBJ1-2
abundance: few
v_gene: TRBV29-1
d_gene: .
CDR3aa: CSVARDFNYGYTF
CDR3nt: TGCAGCGTTGCCAGGGACTTTAACTATGGCTACACCTTC

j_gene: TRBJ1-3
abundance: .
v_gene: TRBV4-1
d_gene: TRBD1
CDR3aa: CASSHPRGTGDTRDSGNTIYF
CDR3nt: TGCGCCAGCAGCCACCCACGGGGGACAGGGGATACGAGAGACTCTGGAAACACCATATATTTT

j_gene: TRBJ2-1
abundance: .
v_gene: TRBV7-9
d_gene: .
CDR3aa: CASSFSETDYNEQFF
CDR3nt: TGTGCCAGCAGCTTCTCGGAGACCGACTACAATGAGCAGTTCTTC

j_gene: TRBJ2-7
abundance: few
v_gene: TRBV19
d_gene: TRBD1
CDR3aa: CASSTTGVPRYEQYF
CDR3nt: TGTGCCAGTAGTACCACAGGGGTCCCCCGCTACGAGCAGTACTTC

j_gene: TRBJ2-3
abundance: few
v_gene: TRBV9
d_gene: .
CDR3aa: CASSVSGESTDTQYF
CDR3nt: TGTGCCAGCAGCGTAAGCGGAGAGTCTACAGATACGCAGTATTTT

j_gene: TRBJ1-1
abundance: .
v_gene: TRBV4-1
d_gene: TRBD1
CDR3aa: CASSQVEGQPNTEAFF
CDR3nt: TGCGCCAGCAGCCAAGTTGAGGGACAGCCGAACACTGAAGCTTTCTTT

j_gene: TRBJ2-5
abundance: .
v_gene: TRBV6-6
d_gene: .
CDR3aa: CASSYRDFPKETQYF
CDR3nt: TGTGCCAGCAGTTACAGGGACTTCCCCAAAGAGACCCAGTACTTC

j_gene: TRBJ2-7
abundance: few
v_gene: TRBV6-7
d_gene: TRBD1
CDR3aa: CASSSPTGVSYEQYF
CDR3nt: TGTGCCAGCAGTTCCCCGACAGGGGTCTCCTACGAGCAGTACTTC

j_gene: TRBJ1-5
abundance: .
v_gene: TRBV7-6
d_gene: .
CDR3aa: CASSTGHAQPQHF
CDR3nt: TGTGCCAGCAGCACGGGCCATGCTCAGCCCCAGCATTTT

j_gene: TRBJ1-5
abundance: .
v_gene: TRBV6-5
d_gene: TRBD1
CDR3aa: CASSQGQGRQPQHF
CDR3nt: TGTGCCAGCAGCCAAGGACAGGGCCGTCAGCCCCAGCATTTT

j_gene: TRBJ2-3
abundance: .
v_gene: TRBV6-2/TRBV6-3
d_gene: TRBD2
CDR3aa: CASSSGGAYTDTQYF
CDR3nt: TGTGCCAGCAGCTCGGGGGGTGCGTACACAGATACGCAGTATTTT

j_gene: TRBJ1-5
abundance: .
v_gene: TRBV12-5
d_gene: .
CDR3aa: CASGLNGAGNQPQHF
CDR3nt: TGTGCTAGTGGTTTGAATGGGGCAGGCAATCAGCCCCAGCATTTT

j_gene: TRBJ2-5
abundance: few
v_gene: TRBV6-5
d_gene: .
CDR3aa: CASSFSEAMKTQYF
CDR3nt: TGTGCCAGCAGTTTCTCGGAGGCGATGAAGACCCAGTACTTC

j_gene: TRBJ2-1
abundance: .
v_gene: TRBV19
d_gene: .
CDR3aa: CASRQEPGANNEQFF
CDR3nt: TGTGCCAGTAGACAGGAGCCGGGGGCCAACAATGAGCAGTTCTTC

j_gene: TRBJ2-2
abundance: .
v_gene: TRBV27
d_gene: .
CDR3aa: CASTGALETGELFF
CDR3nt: TGTGCCAGCACCGGTGCGCTGGAGACCGGGGAGCTGTTTTTT

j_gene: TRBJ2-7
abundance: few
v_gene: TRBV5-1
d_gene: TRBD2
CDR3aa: CASSLVGRERGYEQYF
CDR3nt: TGCGCCAGCAGCTTGGTTGGCCGGGAGCGGGGCTACGAGCAGTACTTC

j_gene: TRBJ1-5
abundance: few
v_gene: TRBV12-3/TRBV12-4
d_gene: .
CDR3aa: CASSPAGMQPQHF
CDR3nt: TGTGCCAGCAGCCCCGCTGGCATGCAGCCCCAGCATTTT

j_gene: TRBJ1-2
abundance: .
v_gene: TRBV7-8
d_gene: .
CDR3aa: CASSPTPTGRRDGYTF
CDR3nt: TGTGCCAGCAGCCCCACTCCCACAGGGAGAAGGGATGGCTACACCTTC

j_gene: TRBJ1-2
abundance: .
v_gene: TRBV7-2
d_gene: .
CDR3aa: CASSPSGEGNGYTF
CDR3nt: TGTGCCAGCAGCCCCTCCGGGGAGGGGAATGGCTACACCTTC

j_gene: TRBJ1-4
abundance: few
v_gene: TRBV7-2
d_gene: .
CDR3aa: CASSFYRDGFTTNEKLFF
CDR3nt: TGTGCCAGCAGCTTCTACCGGGACGGATTCACAACTAATGAAAAACTGTTTTTT

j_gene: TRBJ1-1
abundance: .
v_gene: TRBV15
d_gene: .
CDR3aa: CATNTGQGVNTEAFF
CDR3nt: TGTGCCACCAACACGGGTCAGGGAGTAAACACTGAAGCTTTCTTT

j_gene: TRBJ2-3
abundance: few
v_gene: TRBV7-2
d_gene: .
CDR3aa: CASSLAGSGTDTQYF
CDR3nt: TGTGCCAGCAGCTTAGCGGGTTCAGGCACAGATACGCAGTATTTT

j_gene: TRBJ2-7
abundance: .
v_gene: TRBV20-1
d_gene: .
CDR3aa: CSPIGDYEQYF
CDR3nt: TGCAGTCCTATCGGTGACTACGAGCAGTACTTC

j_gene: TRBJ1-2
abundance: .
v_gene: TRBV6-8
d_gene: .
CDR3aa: CASSYSTASGYTF
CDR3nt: TGTGCCAGCAGTTACTCGACAGCTTCTGGCTACACCTTC

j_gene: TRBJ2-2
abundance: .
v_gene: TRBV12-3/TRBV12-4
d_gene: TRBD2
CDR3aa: CASSPTASGLTGELFF
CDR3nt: TGTGCCAGCAGTCCTACCGCTAGCGGCCTCACCGGGGAGCTGTTTTTT

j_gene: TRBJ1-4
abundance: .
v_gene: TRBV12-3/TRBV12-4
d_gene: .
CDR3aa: CASSSTGDNEKLFF
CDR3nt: TGTGCCAGCAGTTCGACAGGAGATAATGAAAAACTGTTTTTT